This T cell receptor (beta chain) was retrieved from a study of T cell changes during pregnancy in multiple sclerosis. The length of the CDR3 is 15 residues. The V and J ends lost 5 bases and 8 bases, in that order; junction bases with no gene match: 6. Germline-derived CDR1 and CDR2 are SEHNR and FQNEAQ (reference sequence). Sequencing used immunoSEQ multiplex PCR; TCRdb keeps in-frame clones, though not all of them. The top ten clones hold 9.4% of a sample with about 24,000 clones, about 92% of them seen once. This chain uses TRBV7-9 with TRBJ2-1; TRBD2 agrees at 13 bases. The TCR was taken from a female donor in good health, enrolled as a control in a pregnancy study. Source: CD8+ T cells from peripheral blood mononuclear cells, taken in the third trimester of pregnancy. The CDR3: CASSRTSGRADEQFF. The CDR3 DNA reads TGTGCCAGCAGCCGTACTAGCGGGAGGGCCGATGAGCAGTTCTTC.